The rows below give T cell receptor beta chains drawn from one sample of a study of blood T cell repertoires in COVID-19. Assay used: immunoSEQ multiplex PCR; TCRdb lists only in-frame clones, some missing. The top ten clones hold roughly a tenth of a sample with about 43,000 clones, roughly nine tenths of them seen once. The source material was peripheral blood. Receptor source: a woman at least 80 years old with active COVID-19. Both conserved end residues are part of each CDR3. A D gene is named only where the DNA matches it firmly. Clone size is shown for a subset of rows, as once, few, many or a class of expanded clone.

size: NA
D: NA
J: TRBJ1-1
length: 11
V: TRBV20-1
DNA: TGCAGTATGAAAGGGGTCACTGAAGCTTTCTTT
CDR3: CSMKGVTEAFF

size: NA
D: TRBD1
J: TRBJ2-2
length: 13
V: TRBV3-1/TRBV3-2
DNA: TGTGCCAGCATGCTCCAGGGGGCCGGGGAGCTGTTTTTT
CDR3: CASMLQGAGELFF

size: once
D: TRBD2
J: TRBJ2-1
length: 20
V: TRBV4-3
DNA: TGCGCCAGCAGCCAAGATCTGGCTAGCGGCGTTATCAGCTCCTACAATGAGCAGTTCTTC
CDR3: CASSQDLASGVISSYNEQFF

size: NA
D: NA
J: TRBJ1-4
length: 16
V: TRBV4-3
DNA: TGCGCCAGCAGCCAAGATCCCAGGGGACGTAATGAAAAACTGTTTTTT
CDR3: CASSQDPRGRNEKLFF

size: NA
D: NA
J: TRBJ1-2
length: 15
V: TRBV5-5
DNA: TGTGCCAGCAGCCCCCTACTCCAGGGCTTCCATGGCTACACCTTC
CDR3: CASSPLLQGFHGYTF

size: NA
D: TRBD1
J: TRBJ1-2
length: 15
V: TRBV6-5
DNA: TGTGCCAGCAGTTCCGGGCAGGGGGCTCGCTATGGCTACACCTTC
CDR3: CASSSGQGARYGYTF

size: NA
D: TRBD2
J: TRBJ2-7
length: 15
V: TRBV6-5
DNA: TGTGCCAGCAGTTCAGGACTAGCGGGGGGGGACGAGCAGTACTTC
CDR3: CASSSGLAGGDEQYF

size: NA
D: TRBD1
J: TRBJ1-5
length: 15
V: TRBV6-2/TRBV6-3
DNA: TGTGCCAGCAGTCGCGGGACAGGTTCCCCAGCAGCCCAGCATTTT
CDR3: CASSRGTGSPAAQHF

size: once
D: NA
J: TRBJ1-4
length: 15
V: TRBV28
DNA: TGTGCCAGCAGCCCCAATGACAGTCCTTATGAAAAACTGTTTTTT
CDR3: CASSPNDSPYEKLFF

size: NA
D: TRBD1
J: TRBJ2-7
length: 14
V: TRBV19
DNA: TGTGCCAGTAATCAACAGGGGGTTGCCTACGAGCAGTACTTC
CDR3: CASNQQGVAYEQYF

size: NA
D: TRBD1
J: TRBJ1-2
length: 13
V: TRBV6-2/TRBV6-3
DNA: TGTGCCAGCAACCCGACAGGGCACTATGGCTACACCTTC
CDR3: CASNPTGHYGYTF

size: NA
D: NA
J: TRBJ1-3
length: 18
V: TRBV4-2
DNA: TGTGCCAGCAGCCAAGGACCAGGCCTCCCAACCTCTGGAAACACCATATATTTT
CDR3: CASSQGPGLPTSGNTIYF

size: NA
D: NA
J: TRBJ2-5
length: 17
V: TRBV7-9
DNA: TGTGCCAGCAGCCGAACCTGGGGGGTGGGAGTACAAGAGACCCAGTACTTC
CDR3: CASSRTWGVGVQETQYF

size: few
D: NA
J: TRBJ2-5
length: 13
V: TRBV12-3/TRBV12-4
DNA: TGTGCCAGCAGCTTAAGACAGGAAGAGACCCAGTACTTC
CDR3: CASSLRQEETQYF